A single TCR beta chain is shown here with its context. Antigen specificity is unknown. Trimming left V 5 bases short and J 5 bases short, with 21 bases between. Germline CDR1 SGHTA, CDR2 FQGNSA. This CDR3 is 16 amino acids long. 60 Vbeta and 13 Jbeta primers were used in PCR. Some clones are missing from TCRdb's copy, which holds only in-frame ones; the method was immunoSEQ multiplex PCR. The sample lists some 120,000 clones, around 74% occurring once. This sample was included in a study of cytomegalovirus exposure and HLA in healthy donors. Study-wide results and limits: Researchers left out some V segments, among them TRBV6-2 and TRBV6-3, as indistinguishable. Most observed TCR sequences were rare, whereas some public TCRs were detected in many donors.

Participants comprised healthy donors of bone marrow. The genes are TRBV7-2 and TRBJ1-1, with a tentative D call TRBD1 (5 bases). The sequence derives from a man aged 25-45 years in good health and CMV-seronegative. Sequencing was carried out using PBMCs. CDR3 loop: CASSPLRATGSTEAFF. CDR3 nucleotide sequence: TGTGCCAGCAGCCCCCTCAGGGCCACCGGTTCGACTGAAGCTTTCTTT.